This T cell receptor beta chain was identified in a study of T cell responses to AZD1222 COVID-19 vaccine. Findings and caveats of the study: Unmutated variant regions reportedly attract nearly half of all spike-specific TCRs.

Trimming removed 4 bases from V and 0 bases from J, with 9 bases in between. CDR3 size: 15 residues. CDR1 is SNHLY and CDR2 is FYNNEI in the germline V gene. Repertoires were generated with immunoSEQ multiplex PCR, while TCRdb's copy carries only in-frame clones and drops some. The sample contains 160,000 or so clones, 94% of which appear only once. Concerning this clone: Its antigen is unknown.

The source was peripheral blood, collected 28 days after the second AZD1222 dose. The TCR comes from an adult who received the AZD1222 COVID-19 vaccine. This chain connects TRBV2 to TRBJ1-4; D may be TRBD1 (5 bases). The CDR3 coding sequence is TGTGCCAGCAGTGTGGGGGGTGCAACTAATGAAAAACTGTTTTTT. Translation: CASSVGGATNEKLFF.